The T cell receptor (beta chain) described here comes from a study of blood T cell repertoires in COVID-19. About the study: In each case, the material was cDNA or gDNA derived from T cells, B-cell-depleted T cells, or PBMCs.

V lost 7 bases and J lost 6, with 10 bases in between. This CDR3 is 11 amino acids long. CDR1 and CDR2 from the germline V gene are DFQATT and SNEGSKA (reference sequence). Original handling: Amplification with reference gene primers provided the estimates of nucleated cell counts. The data were produced by immunoSEQ multiplex PCR, yet TCRdb's version contains in-frame clones alone and is incomplete. That table furnishes V, J and clone size, whereas the DNA furnished D and trimming. Seen here are hundreds of thousands of clones, more than 75% observed once, and the top ten hold around 10%. J is TRBJ1-5 and V is TRBV20-1; D gene ambiguous. This receptor was taken from a woman aged 45-60 years who had recovered from COVID-19. Sequenced: PBMCs or T cells enriched from blood (not recorded which). This CDR3 reads CSGGSGQPQHF. The CDR3 DNA sequence: TGCAGTGGCGGCTCGGGTCAGCCCCAGCATTTT.